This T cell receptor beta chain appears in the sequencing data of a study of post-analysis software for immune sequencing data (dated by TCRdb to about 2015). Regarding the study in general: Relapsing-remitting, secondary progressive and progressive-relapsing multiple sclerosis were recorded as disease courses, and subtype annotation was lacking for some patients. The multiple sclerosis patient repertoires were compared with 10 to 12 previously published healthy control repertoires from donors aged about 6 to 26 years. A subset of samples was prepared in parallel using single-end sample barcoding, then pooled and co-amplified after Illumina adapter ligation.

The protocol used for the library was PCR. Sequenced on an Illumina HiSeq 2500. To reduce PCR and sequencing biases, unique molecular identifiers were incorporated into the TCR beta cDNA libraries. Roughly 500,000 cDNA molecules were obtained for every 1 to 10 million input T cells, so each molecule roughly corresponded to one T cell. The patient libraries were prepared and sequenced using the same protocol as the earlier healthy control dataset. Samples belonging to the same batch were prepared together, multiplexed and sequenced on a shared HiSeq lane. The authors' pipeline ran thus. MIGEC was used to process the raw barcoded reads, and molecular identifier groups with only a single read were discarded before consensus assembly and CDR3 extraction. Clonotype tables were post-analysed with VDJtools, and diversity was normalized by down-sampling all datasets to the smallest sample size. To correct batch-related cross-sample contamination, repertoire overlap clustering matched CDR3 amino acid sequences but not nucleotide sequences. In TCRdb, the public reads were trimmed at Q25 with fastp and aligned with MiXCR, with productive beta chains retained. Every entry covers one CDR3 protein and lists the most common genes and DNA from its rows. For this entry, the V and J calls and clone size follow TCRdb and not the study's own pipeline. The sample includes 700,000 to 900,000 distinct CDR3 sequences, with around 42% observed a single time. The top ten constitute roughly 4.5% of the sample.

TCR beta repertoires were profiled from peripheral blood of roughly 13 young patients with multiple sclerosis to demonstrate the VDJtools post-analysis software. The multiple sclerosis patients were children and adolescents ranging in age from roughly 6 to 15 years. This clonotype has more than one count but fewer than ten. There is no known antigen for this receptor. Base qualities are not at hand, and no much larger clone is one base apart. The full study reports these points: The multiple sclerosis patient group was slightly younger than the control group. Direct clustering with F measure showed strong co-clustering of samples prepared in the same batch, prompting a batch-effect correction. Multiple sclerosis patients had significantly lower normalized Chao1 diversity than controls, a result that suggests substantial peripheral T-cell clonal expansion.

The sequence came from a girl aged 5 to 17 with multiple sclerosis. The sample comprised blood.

The CDR3 region: CASSQEETGPYTQYF. In nucleotide form, the sequence is TGTGCCAGCAGCCAAGAAGAGACAGGGCCCTATACGCAGTATTTT. In this chain, TRBV3-1 is recombined with TRBJ2-3; the junction holds 7 bases that match TRBD1. The germline V gene (reference sequence) specifies LGHDT as CDR1 and YNNKEL as CDR2. Including cysteine and phenylalanine, the CDR3 has 15 amino acids. Of all the DNA, just the CDR3 is kept, 45 bases in frame from base 1. For this chain, trimming is 0 bases at the V end and 7 bases at the J end, and the number of junction bases without a gene match is 7.